This entry describes one TCR beta chain. Additional DNA sequences in this sample encode the identical CDR3. The repertoire was sequenced with immunoSEQ multiplex PCR; TCRdb's copy has only in-frame clones and lacks some. The sample includes more than 850,000 clones, about 80% of them seen just once. This entry comes from a study of shared clonotypes between healthy human individuals. Looked up from germline, CDR1 is MNHEY and CDR2 is SVGAGI. Germline trimming cut 2 bases from V and 3 bases from J; bases unmatched to any gene: 4. The CDR3 runs 14 residues. CD45RA+ naive and CD45RA-negative memory subsets were separated from CD4+ cells.

This TCR was recovered from a man aged 18 to 30 in good health. Some clones in this sample may be carry-over from other donors' samples. Sequences were obtained from memory CD4+ T cells from PBMCs. The sample's subset: CD45RA-negative fraction. The chain combines TRBV6-5 with TRBJ2-7, with 7 bases identical to TRBD1. The chain's CDR3 is CASSYRGQGYEQYF. The CDR3 DNA sequence: TGTGCCAGCAGTTACAGGGGGCAGGGCTACGAGCAGTACTTC.